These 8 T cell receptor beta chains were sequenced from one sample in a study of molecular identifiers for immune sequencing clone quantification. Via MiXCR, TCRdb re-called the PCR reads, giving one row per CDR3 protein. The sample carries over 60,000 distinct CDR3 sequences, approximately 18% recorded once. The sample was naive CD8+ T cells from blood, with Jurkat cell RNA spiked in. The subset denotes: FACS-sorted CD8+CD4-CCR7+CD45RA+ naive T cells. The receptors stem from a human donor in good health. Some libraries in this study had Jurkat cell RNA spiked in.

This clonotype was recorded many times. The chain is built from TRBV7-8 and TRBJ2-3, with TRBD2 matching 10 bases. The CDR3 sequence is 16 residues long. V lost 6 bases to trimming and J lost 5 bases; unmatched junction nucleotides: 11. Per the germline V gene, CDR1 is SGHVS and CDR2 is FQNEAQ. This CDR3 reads CASSYNRGLAKDTQYF. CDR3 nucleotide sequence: TGTGCCAGCAGTTACAACCGGGGACTAGCGAAAGATACGCAGTATTTT.

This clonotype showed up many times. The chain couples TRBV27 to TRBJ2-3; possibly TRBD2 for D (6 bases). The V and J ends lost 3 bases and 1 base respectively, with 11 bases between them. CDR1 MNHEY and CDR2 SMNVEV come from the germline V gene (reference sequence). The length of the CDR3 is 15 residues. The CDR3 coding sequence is TGTGCCAGCAGTTTTTATTCTAGCGGCACAGATACGCAGTATTTT. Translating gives CASSFYSSGTDTQYF.

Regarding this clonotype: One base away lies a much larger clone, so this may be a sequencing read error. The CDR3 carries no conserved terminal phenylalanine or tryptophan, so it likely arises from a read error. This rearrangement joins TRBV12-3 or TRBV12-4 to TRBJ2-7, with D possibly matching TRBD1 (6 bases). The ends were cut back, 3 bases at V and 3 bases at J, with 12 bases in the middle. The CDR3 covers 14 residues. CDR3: CASSLGAGLYEQYL. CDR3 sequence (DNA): TGTGCCAGCAGTTTGGGGGCAGGCCTCTACGAGCAGTACCTC.

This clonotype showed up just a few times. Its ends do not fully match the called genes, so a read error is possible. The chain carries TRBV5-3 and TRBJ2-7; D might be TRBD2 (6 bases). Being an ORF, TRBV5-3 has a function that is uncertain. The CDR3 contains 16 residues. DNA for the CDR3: TGTGCCAGCAGCTCGCGTTTTGGGGGGATCCCCTACGAGCAGTACTTC. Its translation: CASSSRFGGIPYEQYF.

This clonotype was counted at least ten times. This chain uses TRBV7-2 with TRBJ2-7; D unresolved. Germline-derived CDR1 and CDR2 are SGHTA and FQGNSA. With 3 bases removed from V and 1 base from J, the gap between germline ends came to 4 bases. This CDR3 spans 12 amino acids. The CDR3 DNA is TGTGCCAGCAGCTTTGGGTCCTACGAGCAGTACTTC. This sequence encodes CASSFGSYEQYF.

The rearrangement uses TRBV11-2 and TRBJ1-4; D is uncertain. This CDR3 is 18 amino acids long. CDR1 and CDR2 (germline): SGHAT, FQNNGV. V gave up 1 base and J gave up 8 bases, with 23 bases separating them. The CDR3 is CASSLGLVDAGPYEKLFF. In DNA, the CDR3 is TGTGCCAGCAGCTTAGGCCTGGTTGATGCAGGCCCTTACGAAAAACTGTTTTTT.

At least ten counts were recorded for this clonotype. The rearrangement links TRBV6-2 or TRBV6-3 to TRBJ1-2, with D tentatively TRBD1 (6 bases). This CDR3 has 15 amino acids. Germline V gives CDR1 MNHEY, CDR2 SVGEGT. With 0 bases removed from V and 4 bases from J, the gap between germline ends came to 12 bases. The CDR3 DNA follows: TGTGCCAGCAGTTACTCTGGACAGAACATCTATGGCTACACCTTC. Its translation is CASSYSGQNIYGYTF.

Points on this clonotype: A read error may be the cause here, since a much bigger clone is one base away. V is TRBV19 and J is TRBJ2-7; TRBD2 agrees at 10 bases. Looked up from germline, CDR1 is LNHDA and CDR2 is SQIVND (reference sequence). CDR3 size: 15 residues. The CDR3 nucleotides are TGTGCCGGTAGTATTCGAGCTAGCGGGAGAGACGAGCAGTACTTC. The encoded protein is CAGSIRASGRDEQYF.